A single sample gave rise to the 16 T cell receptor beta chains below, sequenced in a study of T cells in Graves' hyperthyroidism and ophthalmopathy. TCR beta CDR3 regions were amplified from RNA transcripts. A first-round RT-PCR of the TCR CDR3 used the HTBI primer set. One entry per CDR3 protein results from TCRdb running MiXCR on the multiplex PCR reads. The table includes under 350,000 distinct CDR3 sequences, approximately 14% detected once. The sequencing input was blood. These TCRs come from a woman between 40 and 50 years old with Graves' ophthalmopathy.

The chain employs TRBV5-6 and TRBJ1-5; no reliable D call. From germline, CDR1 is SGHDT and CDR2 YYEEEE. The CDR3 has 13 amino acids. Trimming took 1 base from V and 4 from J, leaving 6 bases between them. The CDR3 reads CASSLHPNQPQHF. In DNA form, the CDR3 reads TGTGCCAGCAGCTTGCACCCAAATCAGCCCCAGCATTTT.

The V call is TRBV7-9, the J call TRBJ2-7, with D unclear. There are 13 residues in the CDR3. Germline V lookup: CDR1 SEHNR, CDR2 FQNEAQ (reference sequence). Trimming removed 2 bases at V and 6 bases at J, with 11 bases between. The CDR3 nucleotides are TGTGCCAGCAGCTTAAAAGGTTATGGCGAGCAGTACTTC. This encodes CASSLKGYGEQYF.

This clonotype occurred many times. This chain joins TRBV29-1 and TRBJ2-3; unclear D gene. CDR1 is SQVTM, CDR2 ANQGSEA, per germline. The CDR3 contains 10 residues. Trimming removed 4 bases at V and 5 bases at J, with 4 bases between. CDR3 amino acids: CSVGIDTQYF. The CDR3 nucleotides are TGCAGCGTTGGAATAGATACGCAGTATTTT.

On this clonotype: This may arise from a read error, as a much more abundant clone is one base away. The CDR3 DNA sequence: TGTGCCAGCGGCTTCGCCGGGACAAGCTACAATGAGCAGTTCTTC. This gives the protein CASGFAGTSYNEQFF. V and J are TRBV7-9 and TRBJ2-1; D perhaps matches TRBD1 (6 bases). This CDR3 contains 15 residues. Germline V gene lookup returns CDR1 SEHNR and CDR2 FQNEAQ (reference sequence).

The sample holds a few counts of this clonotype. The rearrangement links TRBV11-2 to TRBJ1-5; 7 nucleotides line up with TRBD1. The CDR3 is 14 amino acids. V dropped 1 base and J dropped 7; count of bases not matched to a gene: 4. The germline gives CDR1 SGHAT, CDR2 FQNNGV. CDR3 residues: CASSLAGGRQPQHF. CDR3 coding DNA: TGTGCCAGCAGCTTAGCAGGGGGACGGCAGCCCCAGCATTTT.

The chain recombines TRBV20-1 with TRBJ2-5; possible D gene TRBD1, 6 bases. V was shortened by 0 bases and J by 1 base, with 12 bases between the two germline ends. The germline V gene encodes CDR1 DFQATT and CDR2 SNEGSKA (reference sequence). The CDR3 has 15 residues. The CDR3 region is CSARDPGTPQETQYF. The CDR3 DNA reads TGCAGTGCTAGAGACCCCGGGACACCCCAAGAGACCCAGTACTTC.

CDR3 region: CASSLGTGFNEQYF. CDR3 nucleotide sequence: TGCGCCAGCAGCTTGGGCACAGGGTTCAACGAGCAGTACTTC. The gene calls are TRBV5-1 and TRBJ2-7, with D possibly being TRBD1 (6 bases). Germline V gene lookup returns CDR1 SGHRS and CDR2 YFSETQ. There are 14 residues in the CDR3. Between the trimmed V and J ends, which lost 0 bases and 5 bases, there was a span of 12 bases.

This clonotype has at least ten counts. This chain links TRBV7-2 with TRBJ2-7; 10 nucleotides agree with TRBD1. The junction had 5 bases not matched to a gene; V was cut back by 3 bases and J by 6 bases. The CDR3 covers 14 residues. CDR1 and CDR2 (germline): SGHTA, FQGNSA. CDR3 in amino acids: CASSLGTGDREQYF. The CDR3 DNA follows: TGTGCCAGCAGCTTGGGGACAGGGGATCGCGAGCAGTACTTC.

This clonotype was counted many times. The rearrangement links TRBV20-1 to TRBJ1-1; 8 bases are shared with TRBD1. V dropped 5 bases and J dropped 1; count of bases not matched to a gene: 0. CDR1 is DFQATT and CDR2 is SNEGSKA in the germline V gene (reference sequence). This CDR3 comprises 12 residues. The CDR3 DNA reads TGCAGTGCTGGACAGGGGAACACTGAAGCTTTCTTT. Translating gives CSAGQGNTEAFF.

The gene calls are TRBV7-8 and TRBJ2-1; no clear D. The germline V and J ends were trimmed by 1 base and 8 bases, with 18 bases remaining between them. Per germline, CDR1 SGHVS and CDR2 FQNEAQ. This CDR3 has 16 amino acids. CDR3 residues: CASSLVLVLRADEQFF. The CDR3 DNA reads TGTGCCAGCAGCTTAGTCTTGGTTTTAAGGGCCGATGAGCAGTTCTTC.

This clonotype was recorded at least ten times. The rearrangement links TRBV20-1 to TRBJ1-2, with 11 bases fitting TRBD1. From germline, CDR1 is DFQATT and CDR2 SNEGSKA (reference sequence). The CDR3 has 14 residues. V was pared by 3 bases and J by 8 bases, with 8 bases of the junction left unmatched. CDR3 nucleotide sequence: TGCAGTGCTAGTGAGGACAGGGGGCGGTTCGGCTACACCTTC. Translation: CSASEDRGRFGYTF.

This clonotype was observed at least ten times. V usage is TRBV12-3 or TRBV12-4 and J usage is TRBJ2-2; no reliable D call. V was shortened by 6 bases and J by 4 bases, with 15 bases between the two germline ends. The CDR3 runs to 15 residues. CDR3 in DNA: TGTGCCAGCAGCCACCGAGCCTTCTCCACCGGGGAGCTGTTTTTT. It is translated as CASSHRAFSTGELFF.

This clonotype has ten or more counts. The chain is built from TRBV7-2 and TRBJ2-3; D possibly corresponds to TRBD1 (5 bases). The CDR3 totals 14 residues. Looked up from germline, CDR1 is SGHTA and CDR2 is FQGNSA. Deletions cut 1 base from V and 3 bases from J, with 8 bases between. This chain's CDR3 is CASSLGQITDTQYF. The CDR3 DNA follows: TGTGCCAGCAGCTTAGGACAGATAACAGATACGCAGTATTTT.

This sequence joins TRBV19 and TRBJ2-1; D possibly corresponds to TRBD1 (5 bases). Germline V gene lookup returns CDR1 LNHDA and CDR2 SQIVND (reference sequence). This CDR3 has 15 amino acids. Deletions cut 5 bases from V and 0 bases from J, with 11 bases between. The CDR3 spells CASSVTASSYNEQFF. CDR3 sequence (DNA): TGTGCCAGTAGTGTGACAGCTAGCTCCTACAATGAGCAGTTCTTC.

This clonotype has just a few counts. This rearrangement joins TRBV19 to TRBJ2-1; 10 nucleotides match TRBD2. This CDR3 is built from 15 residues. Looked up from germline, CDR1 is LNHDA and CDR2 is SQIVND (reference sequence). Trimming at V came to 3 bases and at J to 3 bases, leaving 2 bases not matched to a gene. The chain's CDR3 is CASSIASGSYNEQFF. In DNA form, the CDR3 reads TGTGCCAGTAGTATCGCTAGCGGGAGCTACAATGAGCAGTTCTTC.

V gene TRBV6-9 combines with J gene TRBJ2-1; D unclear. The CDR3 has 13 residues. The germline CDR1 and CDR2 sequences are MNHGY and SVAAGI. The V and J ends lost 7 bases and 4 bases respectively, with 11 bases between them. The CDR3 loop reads CASTLTSYNEQFF. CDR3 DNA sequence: TGTGCCAGCACTTTGACATCTTACAATGAGCAGTTCTTC.